Listed below are T cell receptor beta chains from one sample, sequenced in a study of response to subunit inactivated influenza vaccine. TCRdb independently ran MiXCR on the RT-PCR reads; one entry per CDR3 protein. The repertoire holds a few hundred thousand distinct CDR3 sequences, around 7.7% seen once, with under 15% in the top ten. This specimen consisted of PBMCs from blood, obtained around 25 months after vaccination. These receptors were obtained from a man aged 50 to 75 who received an inactivated influenza vaccine. The CDR3 runs from the conserved cysteine through the conserved F or W.

v_gene: TRBV20-1
CDR3aa: CSARDINHQETQYF

v_gene: TRBV6-1
CDR3aa: CASSELRGLNTGELFF

v_gene: TRBV4-1
CDR3aa: CASSRWVVGQPNTGELFF

v_gene: TRBV10-3
CDR3aa: CAIRDTRTGTSYGYTF

v_gene: TRBV7-9
CDR3aa: CASIRRETSYNEQFF

v_gene: TRBV4-1
CDR3aa: CASSQVSGALQYF

v_gene: TRBV12-3/TRBV12-4
CDR3aa: CASSFEGILNEKLFF

v_gene: TRBV12-3/TRBV12-4
CDR3aa: CASSGRGRDYEQYF

v_gene: TRBV5-5
CDR3aa: CASSLSGSPDTQYF

v_gene: TRBV3-1
CDR3aa: CASSQDGRGETQYF

v_gene: TRBV10-3
CDR3aa: CAIAGTSGASYEQYF

v_gene: TRBV7-2
CDR3aa: CASSSGTKAEQYF

v_gene: TRBV5-1
CDR3aa: CASSGNVRGQGNVGYTF

v_gene: TRBV6-1
CDR3aa: CASSVRGSPYNEQFF

v_gene: TRBV14
CDR3aa: CASSPTSGRAFGELFF

v_gene: TRBV5-8
CDR3aa: CASSLYSQRQETQYF

v_gene: TRBV5-1
CDR3aa: CASTWDSRETQYF

v_gene: TRBV11-2
CDR3aa: CASSLNFGTSGRSSYEQYF

v_gene: TRBV29-1
CDR3aa: CSIYRVDEQFF